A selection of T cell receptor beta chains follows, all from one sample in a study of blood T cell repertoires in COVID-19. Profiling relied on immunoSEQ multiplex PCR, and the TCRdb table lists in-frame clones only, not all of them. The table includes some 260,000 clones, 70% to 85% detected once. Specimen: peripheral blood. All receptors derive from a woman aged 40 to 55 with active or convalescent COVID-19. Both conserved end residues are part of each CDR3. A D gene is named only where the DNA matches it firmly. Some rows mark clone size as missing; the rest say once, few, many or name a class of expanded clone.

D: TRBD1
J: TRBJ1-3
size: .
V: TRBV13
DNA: TGTGCCAGCAGCTTACGGGACAGGGAGAACACCATATATTTT
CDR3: CASSLRDRENTIYF

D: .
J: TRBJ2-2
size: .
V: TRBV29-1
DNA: TGCAGCGTTCCCAGGGGGGCGAACACCGGGGAGCTGTTTTTT
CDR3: CSVPRGANTGELFF

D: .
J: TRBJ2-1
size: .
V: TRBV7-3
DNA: TGTGCCAGCAGCTTGAGGCGGTCCTACAATGAGCAGTTCTTC
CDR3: CASSLRRSYNEQFF

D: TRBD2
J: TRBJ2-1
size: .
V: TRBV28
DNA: TGTGCCAGCAGTTTATGGGGACTAGCGGGGGGAAGCTCCTACAATGAGCAGTTCTTC
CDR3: CASSLWGLAGGSSYNEQFF

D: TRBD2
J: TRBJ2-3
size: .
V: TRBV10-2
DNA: TGCGCCAGCAGTGGACTAGCGGGGGGGCAGGGTACGCAGTATTTT
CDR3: CASSGLAGGQGTQYF

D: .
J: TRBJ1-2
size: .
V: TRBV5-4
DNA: TGTGCCAGCAGCTTACCTACAGCCCAAAACTATGGCTACACCTTC
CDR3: CASSLPTAQNYGYTF

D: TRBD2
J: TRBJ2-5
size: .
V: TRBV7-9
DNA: TGTGCCAGCAGCTTAGGATGGACGACTAGCGGTGCGGAGACCCAGTACTTC
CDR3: CASSLGWTTSGAETQYF

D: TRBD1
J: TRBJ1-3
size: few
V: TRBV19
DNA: TGTGCCACCTTTAGGAGGGGTGGGACAGCAGGAAACACCATATATTTT
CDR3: CATFRRGGTAGNTIYF

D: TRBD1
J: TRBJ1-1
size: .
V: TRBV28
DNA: TGTGCCAGCAGTCCCAGGGGGCCCAACACTGAAGCTTTCTTT
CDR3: CASSPRGPNTEAFF

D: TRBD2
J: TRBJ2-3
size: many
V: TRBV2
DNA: TGTGCCCTGCGGCGGGGGGCTTTAACAGATACGCAGTATTTT
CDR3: CALRRGALTDTQYF

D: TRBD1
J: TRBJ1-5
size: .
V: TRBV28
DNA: TGTGCCAGCAGTTTACCAGCCGGTCTCAGGGGGAGCAATCAGCCCCAGCATTTT
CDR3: CASSLPAGLRGSNQPQHF

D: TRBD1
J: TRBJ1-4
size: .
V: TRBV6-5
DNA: TGTGCCAGCAGTTTTACAGGGGCCCTTAATGAAAAACTGTTTTTT
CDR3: CASSFTGALNEKLFF

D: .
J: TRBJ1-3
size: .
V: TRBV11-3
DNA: TGTGCCAGCAGCTTAGGGGGCGGCTCTGGAAACACCATATATTTT
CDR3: CASSLGGGSGNTIYF

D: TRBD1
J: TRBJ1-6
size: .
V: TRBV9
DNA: TGTGCCAGCAGCGCAATGGGACAGGGTAATTCACCCCTCCACTTT
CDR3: CASSAMGQGNSPLHF

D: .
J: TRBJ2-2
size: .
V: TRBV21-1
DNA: TGTGCCAGCAGCAAAGCTTTGTGGACGACAGAGAACACCGGGGAGCTGTTTTTT
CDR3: CASSKALWTTENTGELFF

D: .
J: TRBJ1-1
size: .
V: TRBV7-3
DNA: TGTGCCAGCAGCTTCGTTGGTGGGGCAGCCAACACTGAAGCTTTCTTT
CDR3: CASSFVGGAANTEAFF

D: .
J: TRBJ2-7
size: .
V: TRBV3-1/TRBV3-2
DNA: TGTGCCAGCAGCCCCGTGACAGGAGCCTACGAGCAGTACTTC
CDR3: CASSPVTGAYEQYF

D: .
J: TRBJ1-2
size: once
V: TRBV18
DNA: TGTGCCAGCTCACCCCCCGGGGGGATTAACTATGGCTACACCTTC
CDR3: CASSPPGGINYGYTF

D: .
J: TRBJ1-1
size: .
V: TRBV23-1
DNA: TGCGCCAGCAGTCAGGACATACAGAACACTGAAGCTTTCTTT
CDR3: CASSQDIQNTEAFF

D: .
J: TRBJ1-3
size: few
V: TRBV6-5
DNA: TGTGCCACCACTTTAGATTCTGGAAACACCATATATTTT
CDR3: CATTLDSGNTIYF

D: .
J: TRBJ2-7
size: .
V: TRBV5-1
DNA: TGCGCCAGCAGCCCTTGGGGGGGCAGGTACGAGCAGTACTTC
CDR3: CASSPWGGRYEQYF

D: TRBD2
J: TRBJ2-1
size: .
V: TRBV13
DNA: TGTGCCAGCAGCTCCGAACTAGCGGGGGGCCAAAGCTCCTACAATGAGCAGTTCTTC
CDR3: CASSSELAGGQSSYNEQFF

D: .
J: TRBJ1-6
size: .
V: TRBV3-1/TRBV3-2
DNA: TGTGCCAGCAGCCAAAATCAGGGATCCTCCCTCCACTTT
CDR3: CASSQNQGSSLHF

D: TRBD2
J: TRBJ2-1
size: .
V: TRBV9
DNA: TGTGCCAGCAGCGTAAAAGCGGGGGGCCTCAATGAGCAGTTCTTC
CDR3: CASSVKAGGLNEQFF

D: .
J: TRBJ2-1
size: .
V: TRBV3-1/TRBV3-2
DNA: TGTGCCAGCAGCCAAGATAGGAGTCATGAGCAGTTCTTC
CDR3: CASSQDRSHEQFF

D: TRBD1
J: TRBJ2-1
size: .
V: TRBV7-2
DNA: TGTGCCAGCAGCTTAGGGGGGACAGGGGGGAGCAATGAGCAGTTCTTC
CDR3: CASSLGGTGGSNEQFF

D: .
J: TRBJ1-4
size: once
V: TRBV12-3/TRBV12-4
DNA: TGTGCCAGCAGCCATAATACACGGGGGCTGTTTTTT
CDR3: CASSHNTRGLFF

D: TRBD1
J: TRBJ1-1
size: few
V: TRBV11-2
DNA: TGTGCCAGCAGCTTATCGGAGGGGGCTTCGAACACTGAAGCTTTCTTT
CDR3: CASSLSEGASNTEAFF

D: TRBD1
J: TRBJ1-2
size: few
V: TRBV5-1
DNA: TGCGCCAGCAGCGTACAGGGGGCCTATGGCTACACCTTC
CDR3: CASSVQGAYGYTF

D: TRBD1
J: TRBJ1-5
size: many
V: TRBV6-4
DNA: TGTGCCAGCAGTGACGGGACAGGGGAGGGCAATCAGCCCCAGCATTTT
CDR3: CASSDGTGEGNQPQHF

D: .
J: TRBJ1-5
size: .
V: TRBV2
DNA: TGTGCCAGTGGGGGAGGGTACAATCAGCCCCAGCATTTT
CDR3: CASGGGYNQPQHF

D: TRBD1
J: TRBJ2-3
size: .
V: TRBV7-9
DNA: TGTGCCAGCAGCTTCAGGACAGGGGGCACAGATACGCAGTATTTT
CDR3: CASSFRTGGTDTQYF

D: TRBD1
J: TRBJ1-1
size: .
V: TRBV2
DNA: TGTGCCAGCAGGACAGGGCTGGCTTTCTTT
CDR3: CASRTGLAFF

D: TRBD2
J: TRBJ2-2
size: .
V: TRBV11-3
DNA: TGTGCCAGCAGCACTAGCGGGGGGGCCGGTAGCACCGGGGAGCTGTTTTTT
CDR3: CASSTSGGAGSTGELFF

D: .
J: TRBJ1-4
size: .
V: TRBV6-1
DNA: TGTGCCAGCAGTGAACCGGCCCCCAGGGCGACGCTGTTTTTT
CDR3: CASSEPAPRATLFF

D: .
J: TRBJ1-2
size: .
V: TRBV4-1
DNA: TGCGCCAGCAAAATCCAGGGTACGGATGGCTACACCTTC
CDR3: CASKIQGTDGYTF

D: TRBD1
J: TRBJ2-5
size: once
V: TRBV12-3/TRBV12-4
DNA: TGTGCCAGCAGTTTTGACAGGGCCGAGACCCAGTACTTC
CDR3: CASSFDRAETQYF

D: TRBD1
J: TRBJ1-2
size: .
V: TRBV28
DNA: TGTGCCAGCAGTTTATCGGCAGGGGGTTCGGCTAACTATGGCTACACCTTC
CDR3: CASSLSAGGSANYGYTF

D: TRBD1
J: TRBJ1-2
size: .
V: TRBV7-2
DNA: TGTGCCAGCAGCCCTCAGGGGGCGCAGGACTATGGCTACACCTTC
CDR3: CASSPQGAQDYGYTF

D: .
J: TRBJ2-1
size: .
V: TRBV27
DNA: TGTGCCAGCAGTTTATTAGGGGGGGGCTCCTACAATGAGCAGTTCTTC
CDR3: CASSLLGGGSYNEQFF